These 15 T cell receptor beta chains came from one sample sequenced in a study of CD8 T cells in cerebrospinal fluid in Alzheimer's disease. TCRdb reprocessed the 10x single-cell sequencing reads, keeping one entry per CDR3 protein, no DNA. The sample has 550 or so distinct CDR3 sequences. Sequencing was done on a sample of cerebrospinal fluid. The receptors here all came from a human donor with Parkinson's disease.

This clonotype is large by frequency. The rearrangement joins TRBV7-2 to TRBJ2-1; the D call of TRBD2 rests on TCRdb alone, since no DNA is present to check it. This CDR3 has 14 amino acids. Germline-derived CDR1 and CDR2 are SGHTA and FQGNSA. CDR3 sequence reads: CASSSGLFYNEQFF.

Measured by frequency, this clonotype is medium-sized (0.01 to 0.1%). This rearrangement joins TRBV6-2 or TRBV6-3 to TRBJ1-2. The CDR3 contains 15 residues. Germline V gene data show CDR1 as MNHEY and CDR2 as SVGEGT. CDR3: CASSYLGRNSYGYTF.

This clonotype is deemed large by its frequency. This chain links TRBV7-9 with TRBJ2-7; TCRdb designates TRBD1, a call that cannot be tested without DNA. Germline V lookup: CDR1 SEHNR, CDR2 FQNEAQ (reference sequence). The CDR3 is 14 amino acids. This chain's CDR3 is CASSLTQGSYEQYF.

According to its frequency, this clonotype is medium-sized (0.01 to 0.1%). The V call is TRBV5-1, the J call TRBJ1-5. The CDR3 is 14 residues long. Germline assignment: CDR1 SGHRS and CDR2 YFSETQ. The CDR3 sequence: CASSLESGDQPQHF.

Judged by frequency, this clonotype is large (0.1 to 1%). The gene calls are TRBV3-1 and TRBJ1-3. CDR1 is LGHDT and CDR2 is YNNKEL in the germline V gene (reference sequence). This CDR3 is built from 17 residues. The CDR3 here is CASSLPSDGLRRNTIYF.

According to its frequency, this clonotype is medium-sized. The chain is built from TRBV20-1 and TRBJ2-2; TCRdb selects TRBD2, and the lack of DNA leaves this call unchecked. Germline V CDR1 and CDR2: DFQATT, SNEGSKA (reference sequence). This CDR3 is built from 16 residues. The CDR3 reads CSARLTGFANTGELFF.

By frequency, this clonotype registers large (0.1 to 1%). The rearrangement joins TRBV20-1 to TRBJ1-2; the TCRdb call, TRBD1, lacks DNA for checking. CDR1 is DFQATT and CDR2 is SNEGSKA in the germline V gene (reference sequence). The CDR3 spans 13 residues. CDR3 amino acids: CSARAGDNNGYTF.

The genes are TRBV4-3 and TRBJ1-2; TCRdb selects TRBD1, and the lack of DNA leaves this call unchecked. The CDR3 contains 17 residues. CDR1 and CDR2 from the germline V gene are LGHNA and YSLEER. The CDR3 sequence: CASSQDLGTGVNYGYTF.

By frequency, this clonotype registers medium-sized. The chain joins TRBV5-4 to TRBJ1-6; the D gene TCRdb calls, TRBD1, cannot be checked with no DNA. CDR3 length: 15 amino acids. The germline V gene encodes CDR1 SGHNT and CDR2 YYREEE (reference sequence). This CDR3 is CASSLVGGTNSPLHF.

Measured by frequency, this clonotype is large (0.1 to 1%). The rearrangement joins TRBV18 to TRBJ1-5; TCRdb proposes TRBD1, but this gene call is untestable without DNA. Germline CDR1 and CDR2: KGHSH and LQKENI. The CDR3 is made up of 13 amino acids. CDR3: CASTDQGDQPQHF. Together with reference TRBV18 and TRBJ1-5, the CDR3 gives the full variable domain: NAGVMQNPRHLVRRRGQEARLRCSPMKGHSHVYWYRQLPEEGLKFMVYLQKENIIDESGMPKERFSAEFPKEGPSILRIQQVVRGDSAAYFCASTDQGDQPQHFGDGTRLSIL.

This clonotype ranks as large (0.1 to 1%) in terms of frequency. This chain connects TRBV9 to TRBJ1-6. The CDR3 contains 14 residues. Germline lookup yields CDR1 SGDLS and CDR2 YYNGEE. Here the CDR3 reads CASSGTANNSPLHF.

This clonotype ranks as medium-sized (0.01 to 0.1%) in terms of frequency. The chain carries TRBV2 and TRBJ2-5; checking the TCRdb D call of TRBD1 is not possible without DNA. Germline V gene lookup returns CDR1 SNHLY and CDR2 FYNNEI. This CDR3 region has 14 residues. The CDR3 is CASSRDRGQETQYF.

This clonotype ranks as medium-sized in terms of frequency. The rearrangement uses TRBV7-9 and TRBJ2-3. Per germline, CDR1 SEHNR and CDR2 FQNEAQ (reference sequence). The CDR3 runs 14 residues. CDR3 sequence reads: CASSLLWGTDTQYF.

This clonotype is identified as large (0.1 to 1%) from frequency. The chain links TRBV24-1 to TRBJ1-1. CDR3 length: 13 amino acids. Germline values: CDR1 KGHDR, CDR2 SFDVKD. The CDR3 reads CATSDPRETEAFF.

By frequency, this clonotype registers large. This rearrangement joins TRBV19 to TRBJ2-7; TCRdb picks TRBD1, but there is no DNA to check that call. The CDR3 has 15 amino acids. The V gene's germline CDR1 is LNHDA and CDR2 SQIVND (reference sequence). This chain's CDR3 is CASRMRDRVTYEQYF.